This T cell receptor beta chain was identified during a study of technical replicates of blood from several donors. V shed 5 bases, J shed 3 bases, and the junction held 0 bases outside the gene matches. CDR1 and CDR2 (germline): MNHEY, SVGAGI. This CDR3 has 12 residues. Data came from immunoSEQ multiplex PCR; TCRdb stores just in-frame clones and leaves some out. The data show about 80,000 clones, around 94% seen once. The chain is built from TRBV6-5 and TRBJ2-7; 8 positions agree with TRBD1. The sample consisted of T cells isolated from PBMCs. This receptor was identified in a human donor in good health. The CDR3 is CASSDRGYEQYF. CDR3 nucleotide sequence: TGTGCCAGCAGTGACAGGGGCTACGAGCAGTACTTC.